Listed here is a single T cell receptor (beta chain). Antigen unknown. A junction end diverges from the germline sequence, so it may reflect a read error. The library was built from around 380 ng RNA with molecular barcoded adaptors for alpha/delta and beta/gamma chains. TCRdb re-called the reads through MiXCR, storing one row per CDR3 protein. The sample yields 35,000 to 45,000 distinct CDR3 sequences, roughly an eighth seen once. These data originate in a study of read filtering for tumor transcriptome and immune sequencing. Study conclusions and caveats: The sorted CD138-negative fraction was a mixed bone marrow immune population, not purified T cells.

The CDR3 covers 13 residues. Germline values: CDR1 SQVTM, CDR2 ANQGSEA. This clonotype originated in a donor aged 40 or older with multiple myeloma. The specimen was a population of CD138-negative cells sorted from bone marrow. The chain joins TRBV29-1 to TRBJ2-2; possible D gene TRBD1, 6 bases. The CDR3 nucleotides are TGCAGCGTCCGACTTGGGGACACCGGGGATCTGTTTTTT. It translates to CSVRLGDTGDLFF.